This passage covers 9 T cell receptor beta chains from one sample sequenced in a study of regulatory T cells in long-lasting Graves disease. Time point defined: newly diagnosed GD, antithyroid drugs for less than 3 months. The TCR library was made from RNA that had been extracted from PBMCs in TRIzol. Libraries of TCR beta came from iRepertoire HTBI primers plus Arm-PCR of CDR3 regions. MiXCR, run by TCRdb on the multiplex PCR reads, gives a single entry per CDR3 protein. The sample lists 440,000 or so distinct CDR3 sequences, about a sixth occurring once. The data were also submitted as part of a second study, on T cells in Graves' hyperthyroidism and ophthalmopathy.

The specimen comprised peripheral blood mononuclear cells (PBMCs), sampled at new diagnosis, from a patient treated with antithyroid drugs. These receptors were collected from a woman in her 30s with Graves disease.

V and J are TRBV6-1 and TRBJ2-2, with 7 bases that match TRBD2. The V gene end was trimmed by 7 bases and the J gene end by 2 bases; junction bases not matched to a gene: 10. Looked up from germline, CDR1 is MNHNS and CDR2 is SASEGT. The CDR3 has 16 amino acids. The CDR3 loop reads CASISGRETNTGELFF. The CDR3, as DNA: TGTGCCAGCATTAGTGGGAGGGAGACTAACACCGGGGAGCTGTTTTTT.

The chain carries TRBV28 and TRBJ2-6, with D tentatively TRBD1 (6 bases). Germline CDR1 reads MDHEN; CDR2 reads SYDVKM. Trimming took off 5 bases at V and 1 base at J, with 21 bases between the two ends. This CDR3 contains 19 residues. This CDR3 is CASSPTQGIGQSGANVLTF. The CDR3 nucleotides are TGTGCCAGCAGTCCAACTCAGGGGATCGGTCAGTCTGGGGCCAACGTCCTGACTTTC.

As to this clonotype: This sequence may be a read error, since a much larger clone differs from it by one base. The V call is TRBV27, the J call TRBJ1-5; tentatively, D is TRBD1 (5 bases). V dropped 5 bases and J dropped 1 base, with 12 bases sitting between them. Germline assignment: CDR1 MNHEY and CDR2 SMNVEV (reference sequence). This CDR3 spans 15 amino acids. CDR3 sequence: CASSDSWGSNQPQHF. The CDR3 DNA sequence: TGTGCCAGCAGTGATTCATGGGGGAGCAATCAGCCCCAGCATTTT.

The table lists this clonotype with many counts. The chain joins TRBV20-1 to TRBJ1-5; TRBD1 matches 7 bases. The V gene's germline CDR1 is DFQATT and CDR2 SNEGSKA (reference sequence). V gave up 0 bases and J gave up 4 bases; unmatched junction bases: 3. This CDR3 region has 14 residues. The CDR3 region is CSARDLTGNQPQHF. In DNA, the CDR3 is TGCAGTGCTAGAGATTTGACAGGGAATCAGCCCCAGCATTTT.

This clonotype was observed a handful of times. This chain joins TRBV7-8 and TRBJ2-2; a possible D gene is TRBD2 (5 bases). Trimming left V 3 bases short and J 3 bases short, with 14 bases between. The CDR3 length is 16 residues. Germline V gene data show CDR1 as SGHVS and CDR2 as FQNEAQ. This CDR3 reads CASSFSEGLDTGELFF. In DNA, the CDR3 is TGTGCCAGCAGCTTCTCTGAGGGCCTCGACACCGGGGAGCTGTTTTTT.

In this sample, this clonotype turned up many times. The genes are TRBV18 and TRBJ2-1; 7 positions match TRBD2. The CDR3 runs to 14 residues. Germline values: CDR1 KGHSH, CDR2 LQKENI. Losses at the gene ends were 4 bases for V and 7 bases for J; bases not matched to a gene: 7. Here the CDR3 DNA reads TGTGCCAGCTCACTTCGGCGGGAGATGAATGAGCAGTTCTTC. Its protein product is CASSLRREMNEQFF.

This clonotype was counted many times. This chain uses TRBV11-1 with TRBJ2-7; D not certain. Looked up from germline, CDR1 is SGHAT and CDR2 is FQDESV (reference sequence). The CDR3 is 16 amino acids. Trimming took 5 bases from V and 3 from J, leaving 20 bases between them. CDR3 nucleotide sequence: TGTGCCAGCAGCCCACTCGGGCAGGCCAAGAACTACGAGCAGTACTTC. Encoded protein: CASSPLGQAKNYEQYF.

Many counts were recorded for this clonotype. The chain joins TRBV2 to TRBJ2-5; 7 nucleotides align to TRBD2. From germline, CDR1 is SNHLY and CDR2 FYNNEI. The CDR3 runs to 13 residues. The ends lost 8 bases at V and 3 bases at J; junction bases unmatched: 6. The CDR3 bases are TGTGCCAGCGTAGGGGCGGGAGAAGAGACCCAGTACTTC. Residues: CASVGAGEETQYF.

This clonotype has a count of ten or more. The chain joins TRBV18 to TRBJ1-1; TRBD1 matches 9 bases. Germline-derived CDR1 and CDR2 are KGHSH and LQKENI. CDR3 length equals 16 residues. V dropped 6 bases and J dropped 7; count of bases not matched to a gene: 15. Here the CDR3 reads CASSQGLGTGQNEAFF. DNA of the CDR3: TGTGCCAGCTCGCAGGGGCTCGGGACAGGGCAGAATGAAGCTTTCTTT. The entire variable domain, with the rest obtained from reference TRBV18 and TRBJ1-1, is as follows: NAGVMQNPRHLVRRRGQEARLRCSPMKGHSHVYWYRQLPEEGLKFMVYLQKENIIDESGMPKERFSAEFPKEGPSILRIQQVVRGDSAAYFCASSQGLGTGQNEAFFGQGTRLTVV.